This T cell receptor beta chain was captured by sequencing in a study of blood T cells in healthy people across ages. As to this clonotype: Its antigen remains unknown.

Ranging in age from roughly 6 to 90, the donors were healthy Caucasian individuals from Russia. Every donor contributed 8 to 10 milliliters of peripheral blood by blood draw. The study's findings and limits: Strongly correlated with naive T cell percentage was TCR beta diversity.

Trimming cost V 6 bases and J 0 bases, with 15 bases left between them. The CDR3 runs to 15 residues. CDR1 DFQATT and CDR2 SNEGSKA come from the germline V gene (reference sequence). A second about 7 to 11 cycle PCR used barcoded and J-beta primers. Each CDR3 protein is one row after TCRdb ran MiXCR on the 5' RACE reads. The sample shows about 1,500,000 distinct CDR3 sequences, about 28% of them seen only once. This TCR came from a woman in her 30s in good health. The V call is TRBV20-1, the J call TRBJ1-5; D remains unclear. The sequenced sample consisted of blood. CDR3 residues: CSANFGSDSNQPQHF. The CDR3 DNA follows: TGCAGTGCAAACTTCGGCAGCGATAGCAATCAGCCCCAGCATTTT.